The clone carrying this TCR beta chain has ten or more counts. The target antigen is unknown. Amplified TCR beta CDR3 regions came from RNA transcripts. TCR CDR3 regions were first amplified by RT-PCR with HTBI primers. TCRdb passed the multiplex PCR reads through MiXCR, listing each CDR3 protein once. The sample includes 450,000 to 650,000 distinct CDR3 sequences, 14% seen only once; the top ten take 6.5% to 9%. The sample belongs to a study of T cells in Graves' hyperthyroidism and ophthalmopathy. Study information: Before any treatment, at initial diagnosis, peripheral blood was collected. Study-level points and caveats: In the blood, most expanded thyroid clonotypes above 0.001 appeared as well.

Ophthalmopathy patients showed a Clinical Activity Score of at least 3, NOSPECS grade of at least 4 and duration under 3 months. PBMCs came from 10 ml fresh peripheral blood. Germline-derived CDR1 and CDR2 are SGHAT and FQNNGV. The length of the CDR3 is 15 residues. V lost 2 bases and J lost 6; bases outside the gene matches: 4. The sample taken for sequencing was blood. The chain employs TRBV11-2 and TRBJ2-1; TRBD2 matches at 10 bases. The TCR sequence derives from a woman under 30 with Graves' ophthalmopathy. CDR3 residues: CASSLYSSGSNEQFF. In nucleotides, the CDR3 is TGTGCCAGCAGCTTATATTCTAGCGGGAGCAATGAGCAGTTCTTC.